This T cell receptor (beta chain) emerged from a study of shared clonotypes between healthy human individuals. TCRdb's table, derived via immunoSEQ multiplex PCR, lists solely in-frame clones and lacks some. The profile covers hundreds of thousands of clones, with about 95% appearing a single time and about 0.11% taken by the ten largest. The CDR3 extends over 14 amino acids. Germline V gene lookup returns CDR1 SNHLY and CDR2 FYNNEI. V gave up 3 bases and J gave up 9 bases; unmatched junction bases: 5. Naive-designated CD8 cells lacked CD45RO, were positively enriched for CCR7, and omitted terminally differentiated effector memory CD45RA+ cells.

The receptor was derived from a woman aged 25-40 years in good health. This chain links TRBV2 with TRBJ2-4, with 10 bases aligning to TRBD1. What was sequenced was naive CD8+ T cells sorted from blood. The CDR3 region is CASSETGGQGIQYF. CDR3 nucleotide sequence: TGTGCCAGCAGTGAGACAGGGGGCCAGGGCATTCAGTACTTC.